Following are 10 T cell receptor beta chains from one sample sequenced in a study of immunodeficiency. Repertoires were generated with immunoSEQ multiplex PCR, while TCRdb's copy carries only in-frame clones and drops some. The sample shows more than 150 clones, 60% to 80% of them seen only once. The antigens of these receptors remain unknown. General study points: Severe oligoclonality appeared in patient CD8+ T cells, not CD4+ T cells. Restricted TRB V-J pairing and lower productive entropy marked patient CD8+ T cells versus controls.

Sequenced input: CD8+ T cells from blood. Receptors originate from a girl under 18 with POLD1 deficiency.

V usage is TRBV28 and J usage is TRBJ1-2; 8 nucleotides align to TRBD1. V lost 5 bases to trimming and J lost 1 base; unmatched junction nucleotides: 12. The CDR3 is made up of 17 amino acids. CDR1 is MDHEN, CDR2 SYDVKM, per germline. The CDR3 loop is CASSDPDRGFLNYGYTF. Here the CDR3 DNA reads TGTGCCAGCAGTGACCCAGACAGGGGATTCCTTAACTATGGCTACACCTTC.

This clone was seen a few times. The chain combines TRBV19 with TRBJ2-1, with 9 bases that match TRBD2. V was pared by 3 bases and J by 2 bases, with 5 bases of the junction left unmatched. The CDR3 length is 16 residues. Germline V gene data show CDR1 as LNHDA and CDR2 as SQIVND (reference sequence). CDR3 in amino acids: CASSIGLAGTYNEQFF. The CDR3 nucleotides are TGTGCCAGTAGTATCGGTCTAGCGGGAACCTACAATGAGCAGTTCTTC. Using reference TRBV19 and TRBJ2-1 for the parts outside the CDR3, the full variable domain is DGGITQSPKYLFRKEGQNVTLSCEQNLNHDAMYWYRQDPGQGLRLIYYSQIVNDFQKGDIAEGYSVSREKKESFPLTVTSAQKNPTAFYLCASSIGLAGTYNEQFFGPGTRLTVL.

This chain connects TRBV15 to TRBJ1-1; TRBD1 is a possible D gene (6 bases). V was shortened by 0 bases and J by 4 bases, with 12 bases between the two germline ends. The CDR3 has 15 residues. Per the germline V gene, CDR1 is LNHNV and CDR2 is YYDKDF (reference sequence). The CDR3 spells CATSRERQVFTEAFF. In DNA, the CDR3 is TGTGCCACCAGCAGAGAGCGACAGGTGTTCACTGAAGCTTTCTTT.

The chain joins TRBV27 to TRBJ2-2; D unclear. The CDR3 runs to 11 residues. Trimming pared 3 bases from V and 7 bases from J, leaving 3 bases between. Germline V gene lookup returns CDR1 MNHEY and CDR2 SMNVEV (reference sequence). DNA of the CDR3: TGTGCCAGCAGTTTTCACGGGGAGCTGTTTTTT. It is translated as CASSFHGELFF.

This chain joins TRBV28 and TRBJ2-1, with no clear D. Germline values: CDR1 MDHEN, CDR2 SYDVKM. This CDR3 spans 12 amino acids. Trimming cost V 3 bases and J 8 bases, with 8 bases left between them. The CDR3 reads CASSLGSHEQFF. The DNA for the CDR3 is TGTGCCAGCAGTTTGGGCAGCCATGAGCAGTTCTTC.

This clone ranks as large. V is TRBV27 and J is TRBJ2-1; either TRBD1 or TRBD2 may fit D (7 bases each). Germline V CDR1 and CDR2: MNHEY, SMNVEV (reference sequence). This CDR3 spans 16 amino acids. With 4 bases removed from V and 5 bases from J, the gap between germline ends came to 18 bases. Written as DNA, the CDR3 is TGTGCCAGCAGTTCCCAGGGGGGGCTAGCAGACAATGAGCAGTTCTTC. Translation: CASSSQGGLADNEQFF.

The V call is TRBV5-6, the J call TRBJ1-1; perhaps TRBD1 as D (6 bases). Trimming removed 6 bases from V and 11 bases from J, with 20 bases in between. Germline V gene sequence: CDR1 SGHDT, CDR2 YYEEEE. The CDR3 is made up of 13 amino acids. The CDR3 protein is CASMQTGAMGAFF. The CDR3 nucleotides are TGTGCCAGCATGCAGACGGGGGCCATGGGGGCTTTCTTT.

The chain is built from TRBV29-1 and TRBJ2-7; D perhaps matches TRBD1 (6 bases). The germline CDR1 and CDR2 sequences are SQVTM and ANQGSEA. Trimming removed 0 bases from V and 0 bases from J, with 15 bases in between. This CDR3 spans 16 amino acids. DNA for the CDR3: TGCAGCGTTGAAGAGGGGACAAGGGGTAACTCCTACGAGCAGTACTTC. Amino acids: CSVEEGTRGNSYEQYF.

CDR3 residues: CASSIRSGGAWGEQFF. The CDR3 bases are TGTGCCAGCAGCATACGTAGCGGGGGGGCTTGGGGAGAGCAGTTCTTC. The chain employs TRBV5-4 and TRBJ2-1; TRBD2 aligns across 11 bases. V was clipped by 4 bases and J by 10 bases; unmatched bases: 13. CDR1 and CDR2 from the germline V gene are SGHNT and YYREEE (reference sequence). The CDR3 consists of 16 residues.

In this sample, this clone turned up once. The rearrangement links TRBV9 to TRBJ2-7, with D uncertain. CDR3 size: 13 residues. CDR1 and CDR2 (germline): SGDLS, YYNGEE. V was shortened by 0 bases and J by 7 bases, with 11 bases between the two germline ends. The CDR3 sequence is CASSVGKMAEQYF. The CDR3 DNA is TGTGCCAGCAGCGTAGGCAAAATGGCGGAGCAGTACTTC.